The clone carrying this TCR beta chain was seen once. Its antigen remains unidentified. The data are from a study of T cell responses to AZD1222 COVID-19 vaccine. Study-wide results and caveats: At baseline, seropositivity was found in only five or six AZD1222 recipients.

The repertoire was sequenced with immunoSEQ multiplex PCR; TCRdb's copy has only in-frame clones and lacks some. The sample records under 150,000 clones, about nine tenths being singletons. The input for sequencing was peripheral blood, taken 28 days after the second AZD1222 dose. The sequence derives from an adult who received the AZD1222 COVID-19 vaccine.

CDR3 nucleotides: TGTGCCAGCAGCTCGGGACAGGGAGGCACCGGGGAGCTGTTTTTT. It encodes CASSSGQGGTGELFF. The V and J genes are TRBV7-2 and TRBJ2-2; 9 bases match TRBD1. V lost 4 bases and J lost 4; bases outside the gene matches: 4. The germline V gene has CDR1 SGHTA and CDR2 FQGNSA. The CDR3 length is 15 residues.